This T cell receptor beta chain was observed in a study of technical replicates of blood from a few donors. TCRdb's copy holds only in-frame clones and misses some; the assay was immunoSEQ multiplex PCR. The sample includes 53,000 or so clones, about 94% of them seen just once. V lost 7 bases and J lost 5, with 6 bases in between. The CDR3 is 11 residues long. The germline gives CDR1 SNHLY, CDR2 FYNNEI. The TCR sequence derives from a human donor in good health. Some clones in this sample may be carry-over from other donors' samples. The specimen was PBMCs. The chain joins TRBV2 to TRBJ2-1, with unresolved D. The CDR3 nucleotides are TGTGCCAGCACCCCGGACAATGAGCAGTTCTTC. Translating it yields CASTPDNEQFF.